Here is one T cell receptor beta chain with its context. Possible read error: a much larger clone is one base away. There are 16 residues in the CDR3. The V segment lost 10 bases and the J segment 1 base; nucleotides outside the gene matches: 12. Germline loops: CDR1 MNHEY, CDR2 SVGAGI. The template was RNA from unsorted bulk tissue. More than 3 cm separated this lung sample from the edge of the tumor. This record comes from a study of tumor and adjacent non-tumor tissue in lung cancer. Study background: Aged roughly 30 to 76 years, patients included 9 to 11 men and 4 to 6 women with stage I to III disease.

Three rounds of nested PCR, following a modified ARM-PCR protocol, produced the TCRbeta library. TCRdb reprocessed the multiplex PCR reads with MiXCR, giving one entry per CDR3 protein. The table has 98,000 or so distinct CDR3 sequences, 80% seen once. The clonotype comes from a man in his 60s with small cell lung cancer. This chain connects TRBV6-5 to TRBJ2-1, with TRBD2 matching 8 bases. Sequencing was carried out using distant non-tumor lung tissue. In DNA, the CDR3 is TGTGCCAACAGGGTCGTAGCGGGGTTATCCTACAATGAGCAGTTCTTC. Protein sequence: CANRVVAGLSYNEQFF.